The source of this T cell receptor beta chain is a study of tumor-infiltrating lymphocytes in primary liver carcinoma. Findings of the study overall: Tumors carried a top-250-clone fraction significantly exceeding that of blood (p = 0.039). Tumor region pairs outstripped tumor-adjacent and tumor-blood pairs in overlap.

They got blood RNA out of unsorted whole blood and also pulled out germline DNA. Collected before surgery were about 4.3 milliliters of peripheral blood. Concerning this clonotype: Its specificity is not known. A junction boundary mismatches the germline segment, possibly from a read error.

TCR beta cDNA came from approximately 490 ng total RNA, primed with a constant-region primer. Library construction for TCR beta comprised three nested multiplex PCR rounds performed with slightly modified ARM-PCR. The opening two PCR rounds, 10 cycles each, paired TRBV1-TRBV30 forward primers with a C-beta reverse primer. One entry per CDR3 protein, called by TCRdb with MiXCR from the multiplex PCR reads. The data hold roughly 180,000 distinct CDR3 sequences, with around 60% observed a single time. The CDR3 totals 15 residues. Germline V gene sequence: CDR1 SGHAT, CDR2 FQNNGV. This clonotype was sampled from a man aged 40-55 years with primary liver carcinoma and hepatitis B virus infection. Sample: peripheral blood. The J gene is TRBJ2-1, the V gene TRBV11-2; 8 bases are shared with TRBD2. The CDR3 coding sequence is TGTGCCTGCAGCCCCGGGACTAGTGGTTCGGATGAGCAGTTCTTC. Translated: CACSPGTSGSDEQFF.